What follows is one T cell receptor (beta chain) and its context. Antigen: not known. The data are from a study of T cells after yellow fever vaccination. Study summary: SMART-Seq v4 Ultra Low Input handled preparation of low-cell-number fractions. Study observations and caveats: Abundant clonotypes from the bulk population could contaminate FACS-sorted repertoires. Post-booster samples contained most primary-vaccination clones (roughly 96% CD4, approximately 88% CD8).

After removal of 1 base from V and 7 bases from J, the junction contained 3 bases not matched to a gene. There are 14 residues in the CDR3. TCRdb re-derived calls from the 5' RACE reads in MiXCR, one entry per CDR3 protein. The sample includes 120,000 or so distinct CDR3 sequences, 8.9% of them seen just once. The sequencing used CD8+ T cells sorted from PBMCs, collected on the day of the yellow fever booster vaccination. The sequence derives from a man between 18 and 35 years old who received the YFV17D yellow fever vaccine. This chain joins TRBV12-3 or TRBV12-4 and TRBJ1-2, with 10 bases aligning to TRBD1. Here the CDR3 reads CASSLGQGAGGYTF. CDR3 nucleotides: TGTGCCAGCAGTTTAGGACAGGGGGCAGGTGGCTACACCTTC.